One sample yielded the 18 T cell receptor beta chains listed below, sequenced in a study of T cell responses to AZD1222 COVID-19 vaccine. Data came from immunoSEQ multiplex PCR; TCRdb stores just in-frame clones and leaves some out. Seen here are about 140,000 clones, 75% to 90% observed once, and the top ten hold roughly 1.7%. Material: peripheral blood, obtained on day 0 of AZD1222 vaccination. The receptor source for this set is an adult in good health.

V gene TRBV28 combines with J gene TRBJ1-5, with D uncertain. CDR1 and CDR2 from the germline V gene are MDHEN and SYDVKM. V lost 6 bases and J lost 5, with 11 bases in between. The CDR3 loop spans 13 amino acids. This CDR3 reads CASRWRVDQPQHF. The CDR3 coding sequence is TGTGCCAGCAGATGGAGGGTGGATCAGCCCCAGCATTTT.

The rearrangement joins TRBV5-4 to TRBJ2-5; D not resolved. Trimming took off 4 bases at V and 2 bases at J, with 15 bases between the two ends. The CDR3 is 15 residues long. Germline CDR1 reads SGHNT; CDR2 reads YYREEE (reference sequence). CDR3: CASSPSLVFQETQYF. Here the CDR3 DNA reads TGTGCCAGCAGCCCGAGTCTAGTTTTTCAAGAGACCCAGTACTTC.

This clone was recorded once. The J gene is TRBJ2-7, the V gene TRBV5-1; 7 positions match TRBD1. The V gene end was trimmed by 2 bases and the J gene end by 3 bases; junction bases not matched to a gene: 5. The CDR3 is made up of 14 amino acids. CDR1 is SGHRS, CDR2 YFSETQ, per germline. CDR3 nucleotide sequence: TGCGCCAGCAGCTTAGACAGGGTCAACTACGAGCAGTACTTC. Its translation: CASSLDRVNYEQYF.

This rearrangement joins TRBV9 to TRBJ2-3, with 12 bases fitting TRBD2. The CDR3 has 16 amino acids. Germline CDR1 SGDLS, CDR2 YYNGEE. The ends lost 4 bases at V and 5 bases at J; junction bases unmatched: 8. CDR3: CASSLTSGSSGDTQYF. The CDR3 coding sequence is TGTGCCAGCAGCCTGACTAGCGGGAGCTCAGGAGATACGCAGTATTTT.

The V call is TRBV5-8, the J call TRBJ2-7; 8 nucleotides line up with TRBD2. Germline-derived CDR1 and CDR2 are SGHTS and YDEGEE. CDR3 length: 15 amino acids. V shed 3 bases, J shed 4 bases, and the junction held 9 bases outside the gene matches. The CDR3 nucleotides read TGTGCCAGCAGCTCGGCGGCGGGGGGATTTTACGAGCAGTACTTC. This translates into CASSSAAGGFYEQYF.

The chain employs TRBV4-1 and TRBJ1-1, with 7 nucleotides matching TRBD1. Trimming took 3 bases from V and 0 from J; bases not matched to a gene: 4. CDR1 is MGHRA and CDR2 is YSYEKL in the germline V gene. This CDR3 comprises 15 residues. CDR3 region: CASSQPGQMNTEAFF. DNA for the CDR3: TGCGCCAGCAGCCAGCCGGGACAGATGAACACTGAAGCTTTCTTT.

On this clone: One end of the junction varies from germline; a read error may be responsible. This chain connects TRBV2 to TRBJ1-5, with 7 bases aligning to TRBD1. Germline CDR1 is SNHLY and CDR2 is FYNNEI. The CDR3 is made up of 13 amino acids. The CDR3 DNA sequence: TGTGCCAGCAGAGAAGGACAGGATCAGCCCCAGCATTTT. This gives the protein CASREGQDQPQHF.

The chain has TRBV27 and TRBJ1-2; a possible D gene is TRBD1 (6 bases). CDR1 and CDR2 (germline): MNHEY, SMNVEV (reference sequence). Deletions cut 6 bases from V and 8 bases from J, with 19 bases between. The CDR3 is 14 residues long. The CDR3 DNA sequence: TGTGCCAGCAGGCTCCTGGGGCAGGGGAACGGCTACACCTTC. Its protein product is CASRLLGQGNGYTF.

V is TRBV12-3 or TRBV12-4 and J is TRBJ1-2, with D unclear. V was cut by 6 bases and J by 8 bases, with 10 bases left in between. The CDR3 covers 11 residues. CDR3 amino acids: CASRSAGGYTF. CDR3 nucleotide sequence: TGTGCCAGCAGATCAGCGGGAGGCTACACCTTC.

The gene calls are TRBV6-5 and TRBJ2-7, with a possible D match to TRBD2 (7 bases). Trimming pared 6 bases from V and 3 bases from J, leaving 15 bases between. Germline values: CDR1 MNHEY, CDR2 SVGAGI. This CDR3 has 14 residues. Written as DNA, the CDR3 is TGTGCCAGCAGGGGAGCGGGACAAGTCTACGAGCAGTACTTC. It is translated as CASRGAGQVYEQYF.

V usage is TRBV11-2 and J usage is TRBJ1-2, with TRBD1 identical over 7 bases. In germline, CDR1 is SGHAT, CDR2 FQNNGV. The CDR3 has 19 residues. V was clipped by 6 bases and J by 2 bases; unmatched bases: 21. The CDR3 loop is CASSPVAYREGQLNYGYTF. In DNA form, the CDR3 reads TGTGCCAGCAGTCCGGTCGCCTATAGGGAGGGACAGCTGAACTATGGCTACACCTTC. The full variable domain, in which reference TRBV11-2 and TRBJ1-2 provide the parts outside the CDR3, is EAGVAQSPRYKIIEKRQSVAFWCNPISGHATLYWYQQILGQGPKLLIQFQNNGVVDDSQLPKDRFSAERLKGVDSTLKIQPAKLEDSAVYLCASSPVAYREGQLNYGYTFGSGTRLTVV.

This chain uses TRBV6-6 with TRBJ1-1; the D is unclear. CDR1 is MNHNY and CDR2 is SVGAGI in the germline V gene (reference sequence). V was clipped by 6 bases and J by 7 bases, with 9 bases between them. This CDR3 has 11 residues. CDR3 loop: CASRNGGEAFF. The CDR3 region has the DNA TGTGCCAGCAGGAACGGAGGTGAAGCTTTCTTT.

The rearrangement joins TRBV18 to TRBJ2-5, with 7 bases lining up with TRBD1. Trimming removed 4 bases from V and 2 bases from J; junction bases left unmatched: 16. CDR3 length: 18 amino acids. Germline values: CDR1 KGHSH, CDR2 LQKENI. CDR3 nucleotides: TGTGCCAGCTCACGAAGCCCTCCCAATCACAGGGGACAAGAGACCCAGTACTTC. Encoded protein: CASSRSPPNHRGQETQYF.

V and J are TRBV27 and TRBJ1-4; D is uncertain. This CDR3 is 15 amino acids long. Trimming cost V 8 bases and J 8 bases, with 21 bases left between them. Germline CDR1 is MNHEY and CDR2 is SMNVEV (reference sequence). CDR3 DNA: TGTGCCAGCGGAAGAGGCCGGGCCAGGCACGAAAAACTGTTTTTT. Translating it yields CASGRGRARHEKLFF. Full variable domain (missing parts from reference TRBV27 and TRBJ1-4): EAQVTQNPRYLITVTGKKLTVTCSQNMNHEYMSWYRQDPGLGLRQIYYSMNVEVTDKGDVPEGYKVSRKEKRNFPLILESPSPNQTSLYFCASGRGRARHEKLFFGSGTQLSVL.

The CDR3 coding sequence is TGTGGCCTAGAGAGGGAGAACACCGGGGAGCTGTTTTTT. As protein: CGLERENTGELFF. The chain carries TRBV6-5 and TRBJ2-2; D might be TRBD2 (5 bases). CDR1 and CDR2 from the germline V gene are MNHEY and SVGAGI. The CDR3 has 13 amino acids.

About this clone itself: The same CDR3 arises from other DNA sequences in this sample as well. The gene calls are TRBV5-1 and TRBJ1-2; weak D call: TRBD1 (5 bases). V lost 0 bases and J lost 4, with 13 bases in between. The CDR3 spans 15 residues. The germline V gene encodes CDR1 SGHRS and CDR2 YFSETQ. The CDR3 protein is CASSLAGGLGYGYTF. In nucleotides, the CDR3 is TGCGCCAGCAGCTTGGCCGGGGGTCTCGGCTATGGCTACACCTTC.

DNA for the CDR3: TGTGCCAGCAGCCAGCAGGGAAATATTAATTCACCCCTCCACTTT. Translated: CASSQQGNINSPLHF. The chain joins TRBV14 to TRBJ1-6; TRBD1 might be the D (5 bases). The germline V gene has CDR1 SGHDN and CDR2 FVKESK. The CDR3 has 15 residues. V was trimmed by 3 bases and J by 6 bases, leaving 12 bases between them.

This chain joins TRBV6-4 and TRBJ1-5, with a possible D match to TRBD1 (6 bases). The CDR3 sequence is 13 residues long. V dropped 9 bases and J dropped 6 bases, with 15 bases sitting between them. Germline V CDR1 and CDR2: MRHNA, SNTAGT. Here the CDR3 DNA reads TGTGCCAGAGCTACAGGGAACGGTCAGCCCCAGCATTTT. It codes for CARATGNGQPQHF.